The next 24 T cell receptor beta chains were all read from a single sample in a study of beta chain features in type 1 diabetes. The isolated RNA, all of it, was reverse transcribed, so expressed TCRB transcripts were what got sequenced. This table comes from immunoSEQ multiplex PCR, and its TCRdb copy is limited to in-frame clones, with some not included. This sample has under 90,000 clones, with under 35% found just once. Sequencing was performed on stem cell memory CD4+ T cells from blood. These receptors were taken from a woman aged 18-29 years in good health.

This clone turned up a few times. The rearrangement links TRBV7-9 to TRBJ2-3; D perhaps matches TRBD1 (6 bases). Germline lookup yields CDR1 SEHNR and CDR2 FQNEAQ (reference sequence). The CDR3 runs 15 residues. Trimming took 3 bases from V and 0 from J, leaving 10 bases between them. CDR3 nucleotide sequence: TGTGCCAGCAGCTTCCAGGGGACGAGCACAGATACGCAGTATTTT. Translating it yields CASSFQGTSTDTQYF.

This sequence joins TRBV18 and TRBJ2-7, with a possible D match to TRBD1 (5 bases). Germline CDR1 and CDR2: KGHSH and LQKENI. The CDR3 length is 14 residues. V lost 3 bases and J 0 bases, leaving 9 bases between the germline ends. CDR3 sequence reads: CASSPRQSSYEQYF. CDR3 nucleotide sequence: TGTGCCAGCTCACCTAGACAGAGCTCCTACGAGCAGTACTTC.

The table lists this clone with a few counts. The V gene is TRBV9, the J gene TRBJ2-7, with a tentative D call TRBD2 (5 bases). V was clipped by 2 bases and J by 2 bases, with 14 bases between them. The germline V gene has CDR1 SGDLS and CDR2 YYNGEE. The CDR3 spans 15 residues. The CDR3 DNA is TGTGCCAGCAGCGTTCGCCCCGGAGGCCCCTACGAGCAGTACTTC. Its translation: CASSVRPGGPYEQYF.

This chain uses TRBV15 with TRBJ1-1; D gene uncertain. The CDR3 runs 15 residues. CDR1 LNHNV and CDR2 YYDKDF come from the germline V gene (reference sequence). Trimming took off 4 bases at V and 0 bases at J, with 12 bases between the two ends. CDR3 sequence reads: CATSKEYTLNTEAFF. CDR3 nucleotides: TGTGCCACCAGCAAAGAATACACGCTGAACACTGAAGCTTTCTTT.

In its sample, this clone was seen a few times. The rearrangement links TRBV18 to TRBJ1-2; D is unresolved. Per germline, CDR1 KGHSH and CDR2 LQKENI. Trimming took off 3 bases at V and 8 bases at J, with 13 bases between the two ends. CDR3 length: 13 amino acids. The CDR3, as DNA: TGTGCCAGCTCACCCGACGACTTTTGGGGCTACACCTTC. Amino acid sequence: CASSPDDFWGYTF.

V and J are TRBV30 and TRBJ1-5; 10 bases map to TRBD1. Trimming removed 4 bases from V and 4 bases from J; junction bases left unmatched: 7. The germline gives CDR1 GTSNPN, CDR2 SVGIG (reference sequence). The CDR3 covers 15 residues. The CDR3 sequence: CAWTAGTGENQPQHF. CDR3 in DNA: TGTGCCTGGACGGCGGGGACAGGGGAAAATCAGCCCCAGCATTTT. Complete variable domain (other parts from reference TRBV30 and TRBJ1-5): SQTIHQWPATLVQPVGSPLSLECTVEGTSNPNLYWYRQAAGRGLQLLFYSVGIGQISSEVPQNLSASRPQDRQFILSSKKLLLSDSGFYLCAWTAGTGENQPQHFGDGTRLSIL.

The chain uses TRBV4-1 and TRBJ2-7, with 11 bases aligning to TRBD2. The CDR3 contains 16 residues. Germline V lookup: CDR1 MGHRA, CDR2 YSYEKL. The ends lost 3 bases at V and 2 bases at J; junction bases unmatched: 6. CDR3 nucleotides: TGCGCCAGCAGCCAGGCTGGGACTAGCGGAACCTACGAGCAGTACTTC. Translating gives CASSQAGTSGTYEQYF.

This clone was seen more than once but under ten times. V and J are TRBV9 and TRBJ2-5, with TRBD1 matching over 9 bases. The DNA end is more similar to TRBJ2-7, so the J call may be wrong. In germline, CDR1 is SGDLS, CDR2 YYNGEE. The CDR3 spans 14 residues. The CDR3: CASSVGQGPYEQYF. The CDR3 DNA reads as TGTGCCAGCAGCGTGGGACAGGGACCCTACGAGCAGTACTTC.

The V and J genes are TRBV18 and TRBJ1-1, with D unresolved. Germline V CDR1 and CDR2: KGHSH, LQKENI. With 2 bases removed from V and 3 bases from J, the gap between germline ends came to 10 bases. The CDR3 spans 14 residues. CDR3 sequence (DNA): TGTGCCAGCTCACCATTTGGGCAGGACACTGAAGCTTTCTTT. Protein: CASSPFGQDTEAFF.

This clone has a handful of counts. This chain links TRBV2 with TRBJ2-7, with 10 positions matching TRBD1. V trimming: 7 bases; J trimming: 3 bases; junction bases outside the gene matches: 9. The CDR3 has 15 amino acids. Germline CDR1 reads SNHLY; CDR2 reads FYNNEI. The CDR3 reads CASNLDRGEYYEQYF. As DNA, the CDR3 is TGTGCCAGCAATTTGGACAGGGGGGAGTACTACGAGCAGTACTTC.

The chain is built from TRBV7-6 and TRBJ1-2; 11 bases agree with TRBD1. The ends lost 1 base at V and 4 bases at J; junction bases unmatched: 2. Germline V gene data show CDR1 as SGHVS and CDR2 as FNYEAQ. The CDR3 has 15 residues. The DNA of the CDR3 is TGTGCCAGCAGCTTAGATGGGACAGGGGGCTATGGCTACACCTTC. Residues: CASSLDGTGGYGYTF. Full variable domain (missing parts from reference TRBV7-6 and TRBJ1-2): GAGVSQSPRYKVTKRGQDVALRCDPISGHVSLYWYRQALGQGPEFLTYFNYEAQQDKSGLPNDRFSAERPEGSISTLTIQRTEQRDSAMYRCASSLDGTGGYGYTFGSGTRLTVV.

Only one count was recorded for this clone. This chain uses TRBV7-4 with TRBJ1-5, with TRBD1 as a possible D gene (5 bases). This CDR3 has 14 residues. CDR1 SGHVT and CDR2 SQSDAQ come from the germline V gene. Trimming took off 3 bases at V and 4 bases at J, with 10 bases between the two ends. CDR3 loop: CASSLGLGNQPQHF. The DNA of the CDR3 is TGTGCCAGCAGCTTGGGGCTCGGTAATCAGCCCCAGCATTTT.

Remarks on this clone: This same CDR3 is encoded by further DNA sequences in the sample. The rearrangement uses TRBV5-1 and TRBJ1-1, with D maybe TRBD1 (5 bases). The CDR3 runs 12 residues. The V end lost 2 bases, the J end lost 5 bases, and 7 bases lay between the germline ends. Looked up from germline, CDR1 is SGHRS and CDR2 is YFSETQ. The CDR3 protein is CASSFGGTEAFF. In DNA form, the CDR3 reads TGCGCCAGCAGCTTCGGGGGGACTGAAGCTTTCTTT. Based on the CDR3 plus reference TRBV5-1 and TRBJ1-1, the full variable domain is KAGVTQTPRYLIKTRGQQVTLSCSPISGHRSVSWYQQTPGQGLQFLFEYFSETQRNKGNFPGRFSGRQFSNSRSEMNVSTLELGDSALYLCASSFGGTEAFFGQGTRLTVV.

This clone has more than one count but fewer than ten. This chain joins TRBV30 and TRBJ2-7; 11 bases agree with TRBD1. CDR1 is GTSNPN, CDR2 SVGIG, per germline (reference sequence). V was clipped by 3 bases and J by 6 bases; unmatched bases: 7. The CDR3 length is 14 residues. The CDR3 nucleotides read TGTGCCTGGAGAGACGCCGGGACAGGGGGCGAGCAGTACTTC. This encodes CAWRDAGTGGEQYF. The whole variable domain, filled in from reference TRBV30 and TRBJ2-7, reads SQTIHQWPATLVQPVGSPLSLECTVEGTSNPNLYWYRQAAGRGLQLLFYSVGIGQISSEVPQNLSASRPQDRQFILSSKKLLLSDSGFYLCAWRDAGTGGEQYFGPGTRLTVT.

The chain couples TRBV19 to TRBJ2-5; possible D gene TRBD2, 5 bases. There are 14 residues in the CDR3. V gave up 6 bases and J gave up 0 bases, with 11 bases separating them. Germline V gene data show CDR1 as LNHDA and CDR2 as SQIVND (reference sequence). The CDR3 region has the DNA TGTGCCAGTAGAATTACGGGGAACCAAGAGACCCAGTACTTC. It translates to CASRITGNQETQYF.

The table lists this clone with a count of one. This chain uses TRBV5-1 with TRBJ1-1, with TRBD1 as a possible D gene (5 bases). Trimming stripped 3 bases from V and 5 bases from J, with 14 bases between. The germline V gene encodes CDR1 SGHRS and CDR2 YFSETQ. The CDR3 runs to 14 residues. CDR3 coding DNA: TGCGCCAGCAGCTGGGACTCAGAGGCTACTGAAGCTTTCTTT. It codes for CASSWDSEATEAFF.

This clone was picked up a small number of times. Other DNA sequences of this sample code for an identical CDR3. The CDR3, as DNA: TGTGCCAGCTCACCGGACAGGAATCAGCCCCAGCATTTT. Protein: CASSPDRNQPQHF. The chain combines TRBV18 with TRBJ1-5; 7 nucleotides line up with TRBD1. With 3 bases clipped from V and 4 bases from J, the junction kept 0 bases outside the gene matches. Germline assignment: CDR1 KGHSH and CDR2 LQKENI. This CDR3 spans 13 amino acids. Complete variable domain (other parts from reference TRBV18 and TRBJ1-5): NAGVMQNPRHLVRRRGQEARLRCSPMKGHSHVYWYRQLPEEGLKFMVYLQKENIIDESGMPKERFSAEFPKEGPSILRIQQVVRGDSAAYFCASSPDRNQPQHFGDGTRLSIL.

The chain is built from TRBV30 and TRBJ1-2; perhaps TRBD1 as D (6 bases). The CDR3 covers 15 residues. V dropped 0 bases and J dropped 4 bases, with 15 bases sitting between them. Germline V gene lookup returns CDR1 GTSNPN and CDR2 SVGIG (reference sequence). In DNA, the CDR3 is TGTGCCTGGAGTGTAGGCCGGACAGAAGTCTATGGCTACACCTTC. Amino acid sequence: CAWSVGRTEVYGYTF.

J is TRBJ1-6 and V is TRBV5-1, with 9 bases identical to TRBD1. J gave up 6 bases and V 2 bases, and 3 bases lay outside the gene matches. This CDR3 spans 15 amino acids. CDR1 and CDR2 (germline): SGHRS, YFSETQ. DNA of the CDR3: TGCGCCAGCAGCTTACAGGGACAGGGTAATTCACCCCTCCACTTT. It is translated as CASSLQGQGNSPLHF.

Only a few counts were recorded for this clone. This rearrangement joins TRBV5-1 to TRBJ2-7; 7 bases fit TRBD2. The germline CDR1 and CDR2 sequences are SGHRS and YFSETQ. This CDR3 has 15 amino acids. V gave up 4 bases and J gave up 2 bases; unmatched junction bases: 9. CDR3 DNA: TGCGCCAGCAGCGGCCAGCCGGGGGGACCCTACGAGCAGTACTTC. This gives the protein CASSGQPGGPYEQYF.

The rearrangement uses TRBV30 and TRBJ1-5; D perhaps matches TRBD1 (5 bases). V gave up 2 bases and J gave up 8 bases, with 13 bases separating them. The germline CDR1 and CDR2 sequences are GTSNPN and SVGIG (reference sequence). This CDR3 contains 13 residues. DNA for the CDR3: TGTGCCTGGAGTCGCGGGACCAGGGAGCCCCAGCATTTT. Translating gives CAWSRGTREPQHF.

This clone was recorded only once. The gene calls are TRBV5-4 and TRBJ2-7; TRBD1 aligns across 7 bases. Germline V lookup: CDR1 SGHNT, CDR2 YYREEE (reference sequence). This CDR3 is built from 18 residues. J was trimmed by 1 base and V by 0 bases; bases with no gene match: 13. The CDR3 region has the DNA TGTGCCAGCAGCTTGGGGGGGATGGGTTCCAGGGGGTCCTACGAGCAGTACTTC. It specifies CASSLGGMGSRGSYEQYF.

Here the CDR3 DNA reads TGTGCCAGCAGTGCGGGAGGAGACGGTACCTACGAGCAGTACTTC. It is translated as CASSAGGDGTYEQYF. This rearrangement joins TRBV2 to TRBJ2-7; TRBD2 matches at 7 bases. The CDR3 covers 15 residues. V was pared by 4 bases and J by 2 bases, with 8 bases of the junction left unmatched. Germline V gene lookup returns CDR1 SNHLY and CDR2 FYNNEI.

This clone has a handful of counts. The chain recombines TRBV6-5 with TRBJ2-7; 7 bases align to TRBD1. V was clipped by 2 bases and J by 2 bases; unmatched bases: 6. This CDR3 spans 15 amino acids. Germline-derived CDR1 and CDR2 are MNHEY and SVGAGI. The CDR3 loop reads CASSYGGQATYEQYF. The CDR3 region has the DNA TGTGCCAGCAGTTACGGTGGACAGGCTACCTACGAGCAGTACTTC.